Listed here are 16 T cell receptor beta chains from one sample, sequenced in a study of cytomegalovirus exposure and HLA in healthy donors. Libraries were prepared by immunoSEQ multiplex PCR; TCRdb keeps only in-frame clonotypes and omits some of them. The sample includes about 400,000 clones, 75% to 90% of them seen just once. The specimen sequenced was PBMCs. The source is a woman in her late teens or twenties in good health and CMV-seronegative.

The chain combines TRBV28 with TRBJ2-7; 9 nucleotides line up with TRBD2. The CDR3 is 12 amino acids. Germline lookup yields CDR1 MDHEN and CDR2 SYDVKM. Losses at the gene ends were 3 bases for V and 7 bases for J; bases not matched to a gene: 1. The CDR3 spells CASSFLAGEQYF. As DNA, the CDR3 is TGTGCCAGCAGTTTTCTAGCGGGAGAGCAGTACTTC.

The V gene is TRBV30, the J gene TRBJ1-6, with D tentatively TRBD1 (6 bases). CDR1 GTSNPN and CDR2 SVGIG come from the germline V gene (reference sequence). The ends were cut back, 1 base at V and 10 bases at J, with 17 bases in the middle. The CDR3 extends over 15 amino acids. CDR3 sequence: CAWSGAGGPRSPLHF. DNA for the CDR3: TGTGCCTGGAGTGGGGCCGGGGGGCCTAGGTCACCCCTCCACTTT.

The CDR3 reads CASSPSLRSTDTQYF. The CDR3 bases are TGCGCCAGCAGCCCCTCGTTGCGGAGCACAGATACGCAGTATTTT. The V call is TRBV5-1, the J call TRBJ2-3; D ambiguous. The V gene lost 4 bases and the J gene lost 0 bases, with 12 bases spanning the gap. Germline assignment: CDR1 SGHRS and CDR2 YFSETQ. The CDR3 is 15 residues long.

This sequence joins TRBV15 and TRBJ2-7; D is perhaps TRBD1 (6 bases). V was pared by 1 base and J by 0 bases, with 10 bases between. Germline-derived CDR1 and CDR2 are LNHNV and YYDKDF (reference sequence). This CDR3 spans 15 amino acids. The CDR3 nucleotides are TGTGCCACCAGCAGAGGACAGGCCCCCTCCTACGAGCAGTACTTC. This encodes CATSRGQAPSYEQYF.

This clone was counted once. The V and J genes are TRBV28 and TRBJ1-5; D not resolved. Trimming shortened V by 0 bases and J by 3 bases, and 6 bases separated the two germline ends. The V gene's germline CDR1 is MDHEN and CDR2 SYDVKM. This CDR3 spans 14 amino acids. Here the CDR3 reads CASSLWEDNQPQHF. CDR3 coding DNA: TGTGCCAGCAGTTTATGGGAGGACAATCAGCCCCAGCATTTT.

J is TRBJ2-3 and V is TRBV5-4; D not resolved. This CDR3 region has 14 residues. CDR1 SGHNT and CDR2 YYREEE come from the germline V gene (reference sequence). V lost 2 bases and J lost 9, with 16 bases in between. The CDR3 DNA reads TGTGCCAGCAGCTTTGGTCTGCTGGAGAGGACGCAGTATTTT. Its protein is CASSFGLLERTQYF.

The V call is TRBV27, the J call TRBJ2-4, with D tentatively TRBD2 (5 bases). The CDR3 length is 13 residues. V lost 2 bases and J lost 9, with 11 bases in between. Germline CDR1 and CDR2: MNHEY and SMNVEV (reference sequence). The CDR3 here is CASSLTLGGIQYF. CDR3 DNA sequence: TGTGCCAGCAGTTTAACCCTAGGAGGCATTCAGTACTTC.

The DNA for the CDR3 is TGTGCCAGCAGTGAATTTTCAGAGGTACAGGCAGCCTACGAGCAGTACTTC. Protein sequence: CASSEFSEVQAAYEQYF. The chain couples TRBV6-1 to TRBJ2-7; a weak D match, TRBD1 (5 bases). There are 17 residues in the CDR3. CDR1 MNHNS and CDR2 SASEGT come from the germline V gene. The germline V and J ends were trimmed by 2 bases and 2 bases, with 19 bases remaining between them.

The rearrangement links TRBV5-1 to TRBJ2-6; a weak D match, TRBD1 (5 bases). CDR1 SGHRS and CDR2 YFSETQ come from the germline V gene. This CDR3 region has 18 residues. Trimming stripped 4 bases from V and 0 bases from J, with 17 bases between. CDR3 DNA: TGCGCCAGCAGCGCCAAAGGGGCCCTGAGCTCTGGGGCCAACGTCCTGACTTTC. Translated: CASSAKGALSSGANVLTF.

The gene calls are TRBV2 and TRBJ2-1, with 13 bases aligning to TRBD2. Germline V lookup: CDR1 SNHLY, CDR2 FYNNEI. V trimming: 0 bases; J trimming: 5 bases; junction bases outside the gene matches: 10. This CDR3 is 19 amino acids long. The CDR3 nucleotides are TGTGCCAGCAGTGAAGCGTTACTCCCACTAGCGGGAGGGGACAATGAGCAGTTCTTC. Its translation is CASSEALLPLAGGDNEQFF.

This clone was recorded once. The chain recombines TRBV9 with TRBJ2-7; 8 nucleotides agree with TRBD1. The junction had 2 bases not matched to a gene; V was cut back by 3 bases and J by 0 bases. The germline V gene has CDR1 SGDLS and CDR2 YYNGEE. This CDR3 comprises 14 residues. The DNA for the CDR3 is TGTGCCAGCAGCGAACAGGGGGTCTCCTACGAGCAGTACTTC. As protein: CASSEQGVSYEQYF.

The chain uses TRBV4-1 and TRBJ2-7, with 9 bases identical to TRBD1. V trimming: 3 bases; J trimming: 5 bases; junction bases outside the gene matches: 14. The V gene's germline CDR1 is MGHRA and CDR2 YSYEKL. The CDR3 runs to 17 residues. Here the CDR3 DNA reads TGCGCCAGCAGCCAGGCTTACGGGACAGGGCGCAAGGACGAGCAGTACTTC. It yields the protein CASSQAYGTGRKDEQYF.

The gene calls are TRBV25-1 and TRBJ1-4; the D gene is possibly TRBD1 (5 bases). The germline V gene encodes CDR1 MGHDK and CDR2 SYGVNS. The CDR3 contains 15 residues. Trimming pared 1 base from V and 5 bases from J, leaving 11 bases between. The CDR3 bases are TGTGCCAGCAGTGAATCCGAGACAGTCAATGAAAAACTGTTTTTT. Protein sequence: CASSESETVNEKLFF.

The V gene is TRBV27, the J gene TRBJ2-7; TRBD2 agrees at 14 bases. The germline V gene encodes CDR1 MNHEY and CDR2 SMNVEV (reference sequence). The V segment lost 0 bases and the J segment 1 base; nucleotides outside the gene matches: 5. This CDR3 contains 18 residues. CDR3 in amino acids: CASSLSGLAGVQSYEQYF. The DNA of the CDR3 is TGTGCCAGCAGTTTATCGGGACTAGCGGGAGTTCAGTCCTACGAGCAGTACTTC.

This chain links TRBV5-1 with TRBJ2-7; D remains unclear. Trimming removed 4 bases at V and 3 bases at J, with 17 bases between. The CDR3 contains 15 residues. Germline values: CDR1 SGHRS, CDR2 YFSETQ. This CDR3 is CASSLLGGPDYEQYF. CDR3 bases: TGCGCCAGCAGCCTTCTTGGTGGGCCCGACTACGAGCAGTACTTC.

This clone was seen more than once but under ten times. The chain uses TRBV9 and TRBJ1-2; no reliable D call. V lost 4 bases and J 4 bases, leaving 14 bases between the germline ends. Germline CDR1 and CDR2: SGDLS and YYNGEE. This CDR3 has 14 amino acids. The CDR3 DNA reads as TGTGCCAGCAGCCCCCAAGGAGACCTCTATGGCTACACCTTC. It yields the protein CASSPQGDLYGYTF.